This T cell receptor (beta chain) was sequenced during a study of metastatic and nonmetastatic thyroid tumors. The overall study: It was across blood and tumor or nodule tissue from malignant and benign thyroid patients that repertoires were compared.

Under the authors' procedure: Building a distant-metastasis classifier for papillary thyroid cancer drew on CDR3 differences across clinicopathological groups. MiXCR reprocessed the PCR reads for TCRdb. TCRdb, not the original authors, processed these V and J calls. The sample holds around 19,000 clones, around 10% seen once. Before thyroid surgery, none of the patients had received any treatment. This clone was observed at least ten times. Its antigen is unidentified. CDR1 and CDR2 (germline): DFQATT, SNEGSKA (reference sequence). V shed 5 bases, J shed 7 bases, and the junction held 10 bases outside the gene matches. The CDR3 contains 14 residues. The study, taken as a whole, reports: Reportedly, malignant thyroid tumors had significantly higher TCR beta diversity than benign nodules, in blood and tumor.

V and J are TRBV20-1 and TRBJ2-2, with TRBD2 matching over 7 bases. The source is a female donor with papillary thyroid cancer or a benign thyroid nodule (not recorded which). Some clones in this sample may be carry-over from other donors' samples. The specimen sequenced was blood. The CDR3 nucleotides read TGCAGTGCTTCTAGCGATCGGGAGGTCGGGGAGCTGTTTTTT. Translation: CSASSDREVGELFF.